This entry lists 11 T cell receptor beta chains sequenced from one sample in a study of cytomegalovirus exposure and HLA in healthy donors. Use of 60 Vbeta and 13 Jbeta primers characterized the PCR. The assay was immunoSEQ multiplex PCR, and TCRdb's table has in-frame clones only and misses some. This table has over 100,000 clones, around 73% appearing once. The sample taken for sequencing was PBMCs. These TCRs come from a man aged 35 to 55 in good health and CMV-seronegative.

V is TRBV4-3 and J is TRBJ2-1, with D tentatively TRBD2 (5 bases). The CDR3 length is 16 residues. From germline, CDR1 is LGHNA and CDR2 YSLEER. V shed 1 base and J shed 7 bases, with 17 bases lying between them. CDR3 in amino acids: CASSQVLRSVGNEQFF. The CDR3 DNA is TGCGCCAGCAGCCAAGTACTGCGTAGCGTGGGGAATGAGCAGTTCTTC.

This chain uses TRBV4-1 with TRBJ2-1; D unresolved. Germline CDR1 reads MGHRA; CDR2 reads YSYEKL. The CDR3 loop spans 16 amino acids. Trimming shortened V by 2 bases and J by 1 base, and 12 bases separated the two germline ends. The CDR3 DNA follows: TGCGCCAGCAGCCAAACCGTCTCGCGGTCCTACAATGAGCAGTTCTTC. It specifies CASSQTVSRSYNEQFF.

The chain carries TRBV9 and TRBJ1-4; tentatively, D is TRBD1 (5 bases). Trimming removed 4 bases at V and 5 bases at J, with 15 bases between. Germline assignment: CDR1 SGDLS and CDR2 YYNGEE. The CDR3 contains 15 residues. CDR3 sequence (DNA): TGTGCCAGCAGCCCTCCCGGGACTGGCAATGAAAAACTGTTTTTT. This gives the protein CASSPPGTGNEKLFF.

The chain uses TRBV7-2 and TRBJ2-3, with 8 bases matching TRBD1. The length of the CDR3 is 16 residues. Germline V CDR1 and CDR2: SGHTA, FQGNSA. Trimming removed 2 bases from V and 4 bases from J; junction bases left unmatched: 8. The CDR3 reads CASSLFAGGEADTQYF. The CDR3 coding sequence is TGTGCCAGCAGCTTATTTGCAGGGGGCGAGGCAGATACGCAGTATTTT.

This rearrangement joins TRBV7-3 to TRBJ2-6, with TRBD1 matching 8 bases. CDR3 length equals 14 residues. Trimming took 5 bases from V and 9 from J; bases not matched to a gene: 6. Germline assignment: CDR1 SGHTA and CDR2 FQGTGA. CDR3 amino acids: CASSDGQGDNVLTF. In nucleotides, the CDR3 is TGTGCCAGCAGCGATGGACAGGGCGACAACGTCCTGACTTTC.

The chain combines TRBV7-3 with TRBJ2-3; 9 nucleotides agree with TRBD1. This CDR3 is built from 12 residues. The V segment lost 7 bases and the J segment 6 bases; nucleotides outside the gene matches: 2. Germline CDR1 SGHTA, CDR2 FQGTGA. The CDR3 nucleotides are TGTGCCAGCACCGACAGGGGGGATACGCAGTATTTT. It yields the protein CASTDRGDTQYF.

This chain uses TRBV28 with TRBJ1-2, with D possibly TRBD1 on 5 matching bases. V lost 1 base and J 4 bases, leaving 10 bases between the germline ends. This CDR3 spans 14 amino acids. Germline V gene data show CDR1 as MDHEN and CDR2 as SYDVKM. CDR3: CASSLLGQTYGYTF. In nucleotides, the CDR3 is TGTGCCAGCAGTTTATTGGGGCAAACCTATGGCTACACCTTC.

The V gene is TRBV11-2, the J gene TRBJ1-6; unclear D gene. Germline V CDR1 and CDR2: SGHAT, FQNNGV. Deletions cut 1 base from V and 7 bases from J, with 8 bases between. The CDR3 runs 14 residues. CDR3 residues: CASSLGILNSPLHF. The CDR3 DNA reads TGTGCCAGCAGCTTAGGTATCCTAAATTCACCCCTCCACTTT. The full variable domain, completed using reference TRBV11-2 and TRBJ1-6, is EAGVAQSPRYKIIEKRQSVAFWCNPISGHATLYWYQQILGQGPKLLIQFQNNGVVDDSQLPKDRFSAERLKGVDSTLKIQPAKLEDSAVYLCASSLGILNSPLHFGNGTRLTVT.

The chain links TRBV7-9 to TRBJ1-5; possible D gene TRBD1, 5 bases. Trimming cost V 8 bases and J 0 bases, with 5 bases left between them. Germline V CDR1 and CDR2: SEHNR, FQNEAQ (reference sequence). The CDR3 spans 12 residues. The CDR3 DNA reads as TGTGCCAGCGGGGCTAGCAATCAGCCCCAGCATTTT. Its translation: CASGASNQPQHF.

The V and J genes are TRBV15 and TRBJ2-2; D is unresolved. The germline V and J ends were trimmed by 11 bases and 6 bases, with 16 bases remaining between them. This CDR3 is built from 13 residues. Germline lookup yields CDR1 LNHNV and CDR2 YYDKDF (reference sequence). For the CDR3, the DNA is TGTGCCGCGGCCCTCCTTGAAGCCGGGGAGCTGTTTTTT. Residues: CAAALLEAGELFF.

This chain links TRBV4-3 with TRBJ1-2; 10 nucleotides align to TRBD1. From germline, CDR1 is LGHNA and CDR2 YSLEER. J gave up 7 bases and V 4 bases, and 6 bases lay outside the gene matches. The CDR3 extends over 14 amino acids. CDR3 loop: CASSRAGTGVGYTF. The CDR3 region has the DNA TGCGCCAGCAGCCGCGCCGGGACAGGGGTTGGCTACACCTTC.